This T cell receptor (beta chain) appears in the sequencing data of a study of T cell changes during pregnancy in multiple sclerosis. Profiled with immunoSEQ multiplex PCR; TCRdb holds only in-frame clones, not every one. Of around 84,000 clones listed, 94% are singletons. The CDR3 has 15 residues. Germline CDR1 reads MGHRA; CDR2 reads YSYEKL. The germline V and J ends were trimmed by 1 base and 3 bases, with 13 bases remaining between them. The rearrangement uses TRBV4-1 and TRBJ2-7; weak D call: TRBD1 (5 bases). This specimen consisted of peripheral blood, obtained in the second trimester of pregnancy. The sequence derives from a female donor in good health, enrolled as a control in a pregnancy study. The CDR3 reads CASSQGQNNLYEQYF. The DNA of the CDR3 is TGCGCCAGCAGCCAAGGACAGAACAACCTCTACGAGCAGTACTTC.